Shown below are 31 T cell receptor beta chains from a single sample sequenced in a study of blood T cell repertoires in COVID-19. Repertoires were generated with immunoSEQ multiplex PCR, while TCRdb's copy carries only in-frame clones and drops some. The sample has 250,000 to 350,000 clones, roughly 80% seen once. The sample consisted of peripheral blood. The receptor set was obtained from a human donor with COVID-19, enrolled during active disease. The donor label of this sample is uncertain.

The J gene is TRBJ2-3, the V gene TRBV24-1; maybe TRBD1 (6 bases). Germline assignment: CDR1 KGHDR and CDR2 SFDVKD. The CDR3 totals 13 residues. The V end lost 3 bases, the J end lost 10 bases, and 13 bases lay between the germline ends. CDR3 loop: CATSDRLGGAQYF. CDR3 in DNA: TGTGCCACCAGTGATCGATTAGGGGGTGCGCAGTATTTT.

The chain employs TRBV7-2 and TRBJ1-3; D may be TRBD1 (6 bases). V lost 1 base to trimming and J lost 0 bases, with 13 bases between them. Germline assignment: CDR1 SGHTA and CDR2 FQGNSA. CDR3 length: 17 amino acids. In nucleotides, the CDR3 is TGTGCCAGCAGCTTAGAGGCAGGGGCCCACTCTGGAAACACCATATATTTT. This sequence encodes CASSLEAGAHSGNTIYF.

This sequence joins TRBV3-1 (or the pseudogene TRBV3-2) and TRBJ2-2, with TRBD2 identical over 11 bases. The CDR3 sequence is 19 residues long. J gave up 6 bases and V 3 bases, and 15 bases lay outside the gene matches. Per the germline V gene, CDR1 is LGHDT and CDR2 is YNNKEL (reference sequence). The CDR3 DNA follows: TGTGCCAGCAGCCATGGACTGGCTAGCGGGAGGTTTCGGCCCGGGGAGCTGTTTTTT. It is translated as CASSHGLASGRFRPGELFF.

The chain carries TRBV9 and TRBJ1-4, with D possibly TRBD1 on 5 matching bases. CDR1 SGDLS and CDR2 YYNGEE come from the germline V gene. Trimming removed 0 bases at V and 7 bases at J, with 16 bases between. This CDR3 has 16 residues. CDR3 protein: CASSVAPQGFSEKLFF. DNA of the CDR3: TGTGCCAGCAGCGTAGCCCCCCAGGGTTTTAGTGAAAAACTGTTTTTT.

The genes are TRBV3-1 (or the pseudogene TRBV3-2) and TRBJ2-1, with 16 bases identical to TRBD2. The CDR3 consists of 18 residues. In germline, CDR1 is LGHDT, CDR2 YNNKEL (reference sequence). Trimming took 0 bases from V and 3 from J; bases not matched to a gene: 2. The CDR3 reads CASSQDGTSGRDYNEQFF. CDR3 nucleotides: TGTGCCAGCAGCCAAGATGGGACTAGCGGGAGGGACTACAATGAGCAGTTCTTC.

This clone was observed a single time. DNA of the CDR3: TGTGCCACCGGTACAGGGGGAAACCAAGAGACCCAGTACTTC. It yields the protein CATGTGGNQETQYF. The gene calls are TRBV24-1 and TRBJ2-5; TRBD1 matches at 8 bases. V was pared by 9 bases and J by 0 bases, with 5 bases of the junction left unmatched. The length of the CDR3 is 14 residues. Looked up from germline, CDR1 is KGHDR and CDR2 is SFDVKD.

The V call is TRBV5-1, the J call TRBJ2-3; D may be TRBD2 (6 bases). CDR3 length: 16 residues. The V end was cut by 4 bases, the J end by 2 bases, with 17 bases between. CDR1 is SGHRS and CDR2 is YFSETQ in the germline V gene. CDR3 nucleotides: TGCGCCAGCAGCCGGGGTGAGCGGGCCCCCACAGATACGCAGTATTTT. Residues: CASSRGERAPTDTQYF.

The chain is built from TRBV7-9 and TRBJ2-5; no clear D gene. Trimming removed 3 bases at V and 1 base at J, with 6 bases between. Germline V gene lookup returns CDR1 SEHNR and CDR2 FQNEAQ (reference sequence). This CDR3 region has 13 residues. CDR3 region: CASSFYFQETQYF. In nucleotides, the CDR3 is TGTGCCAGCAGCTTCTACTTCCAAGAGACCCAGTACTTC.

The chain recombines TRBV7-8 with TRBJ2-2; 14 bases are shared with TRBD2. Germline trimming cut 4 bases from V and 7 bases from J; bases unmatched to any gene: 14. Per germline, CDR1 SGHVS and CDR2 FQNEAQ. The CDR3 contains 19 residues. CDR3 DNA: TGTGCCAGCAGCTCGTGGACTAGCGGGAGGATTGGGGAGGGCGGGGAGCTGTTTTTT. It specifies CASSSWTSGRIGEGGELFF.

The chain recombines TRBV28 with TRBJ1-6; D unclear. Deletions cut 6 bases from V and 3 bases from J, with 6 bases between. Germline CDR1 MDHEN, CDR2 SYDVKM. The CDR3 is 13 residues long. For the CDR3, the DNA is TGTGCCAGCAGGGAGAACTATAATTCACCCCTCCACTTT. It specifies CASRENYNSPLHF.

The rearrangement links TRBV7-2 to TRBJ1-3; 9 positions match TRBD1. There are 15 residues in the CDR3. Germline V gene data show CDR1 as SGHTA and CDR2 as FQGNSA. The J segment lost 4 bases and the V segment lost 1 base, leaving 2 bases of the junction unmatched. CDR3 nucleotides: TGTGCCAGCAGCTTAGGGGACAGGGCCGGAAACACCATATATTTT. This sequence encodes CASSLGDRAGNTIYF.

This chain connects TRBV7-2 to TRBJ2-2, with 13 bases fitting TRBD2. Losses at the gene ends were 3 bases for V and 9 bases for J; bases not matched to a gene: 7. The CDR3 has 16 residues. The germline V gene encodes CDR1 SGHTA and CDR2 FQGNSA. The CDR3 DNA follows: TGTGCCAGCAGCTTGTGGACTAGCGGGAGCTCACGGGAGCTGTTTTTT. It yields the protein CASSLWTSGSSRELFF.

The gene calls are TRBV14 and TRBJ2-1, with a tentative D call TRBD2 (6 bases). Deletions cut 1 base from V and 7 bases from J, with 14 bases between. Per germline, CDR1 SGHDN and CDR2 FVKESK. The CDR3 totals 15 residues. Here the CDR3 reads CASSQARLVGNEQFF. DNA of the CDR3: TGTGCCAGCAGCCAAGCTCGACTAGTAGGAAATGAGCAGTTCTTC.

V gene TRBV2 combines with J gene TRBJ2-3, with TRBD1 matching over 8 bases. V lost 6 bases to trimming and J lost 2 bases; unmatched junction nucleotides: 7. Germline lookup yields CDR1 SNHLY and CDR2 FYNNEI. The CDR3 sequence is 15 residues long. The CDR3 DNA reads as TGTGCCAGCAGGGTGGGACAGGTTTTCACAGATACGCAGTATTTT. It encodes CASRVGQVFTDTQYF.

The CDR3 sequence: CASSRMGQGAYNEQFF. CDR3 DNA: TGTGCCAGTAGTCGGATGGGACAGGGGGCCTACAATGAGCAGTTCTTC. V gene TRBV19 combines with J gene TRBJ2-1, with 11 bases aligning to TRBD1. Germline CDR1 and CDR2: LNHDA and SQIVND (reference sequence). The V segment lost 5 bases and the J segment 2 bases; nucleotides outside the gene matches: 5. CDR3 length: 16 amino acids.

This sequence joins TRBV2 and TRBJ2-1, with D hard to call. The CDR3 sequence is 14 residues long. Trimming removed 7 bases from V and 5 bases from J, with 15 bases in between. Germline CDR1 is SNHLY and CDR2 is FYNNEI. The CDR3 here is CASNYRSRNNEQFF. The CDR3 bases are TGTGCCAGCAACTATCGGTCTAGGAACAATGAGCAGTTCTTC.

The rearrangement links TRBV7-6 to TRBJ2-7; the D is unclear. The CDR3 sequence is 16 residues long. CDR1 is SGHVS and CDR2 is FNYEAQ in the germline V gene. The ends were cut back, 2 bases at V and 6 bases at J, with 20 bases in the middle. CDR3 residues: CASSLSPRPGMGEQYF. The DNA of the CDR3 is TGTGCCAGCAGCTTATCCCCTCGTCCAGGAATGGGCGAGCAGTACTTC.

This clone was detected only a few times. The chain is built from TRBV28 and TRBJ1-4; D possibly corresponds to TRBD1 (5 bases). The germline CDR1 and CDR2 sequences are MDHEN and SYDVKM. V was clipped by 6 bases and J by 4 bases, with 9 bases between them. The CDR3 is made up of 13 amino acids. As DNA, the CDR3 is TGTGCCAGCAGGGGGGGTATTAATGAAAAACTGTTTTTT. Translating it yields CASRGGINEKLFF. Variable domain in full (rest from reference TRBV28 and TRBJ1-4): DVKVTQSSRYLVKRTGEKVFLECVQDMDHENMFWYRQDPGLGLRLIYFSYDVKMKEKGDIPEGYSVSREKKERFSLILESASTNQTSMYLCASRGGINEKLFFGSGTQLSVL.

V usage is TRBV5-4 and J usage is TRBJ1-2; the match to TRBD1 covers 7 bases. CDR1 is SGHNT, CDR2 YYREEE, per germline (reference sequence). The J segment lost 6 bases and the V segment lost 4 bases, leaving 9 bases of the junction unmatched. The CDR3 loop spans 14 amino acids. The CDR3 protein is CASSLQGISDGYTF. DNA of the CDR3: TGTGCCAGCAGCCTACAGGGGATCTCCGATGGCTACACCTTC.

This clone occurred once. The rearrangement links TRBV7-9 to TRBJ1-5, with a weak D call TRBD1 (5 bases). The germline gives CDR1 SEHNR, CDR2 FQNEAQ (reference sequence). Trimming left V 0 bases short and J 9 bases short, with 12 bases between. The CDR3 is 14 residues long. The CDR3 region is CASSLAAGQGPQHF. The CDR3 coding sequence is TGTGCCAGCAGCTTAGCGGCAGGGCAAGGGCCCCAGCATTTT.

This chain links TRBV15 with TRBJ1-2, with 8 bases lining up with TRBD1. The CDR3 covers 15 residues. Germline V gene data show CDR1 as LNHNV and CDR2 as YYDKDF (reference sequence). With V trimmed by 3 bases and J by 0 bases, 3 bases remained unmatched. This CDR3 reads CATSRGQATNYGYTF. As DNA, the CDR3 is TGTGCCACCAGCAGGGGACAGGCGACTAACTATGGCTACACCTTC.

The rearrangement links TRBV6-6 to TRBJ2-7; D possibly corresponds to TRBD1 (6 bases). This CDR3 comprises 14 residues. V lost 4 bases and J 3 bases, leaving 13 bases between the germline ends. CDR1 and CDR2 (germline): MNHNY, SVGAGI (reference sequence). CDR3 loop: CASSSQGNSYEQYF. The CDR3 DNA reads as TGTGCCAGCAGTTCCCAGGGGAATAGCTACGAGCAGTACTTC.

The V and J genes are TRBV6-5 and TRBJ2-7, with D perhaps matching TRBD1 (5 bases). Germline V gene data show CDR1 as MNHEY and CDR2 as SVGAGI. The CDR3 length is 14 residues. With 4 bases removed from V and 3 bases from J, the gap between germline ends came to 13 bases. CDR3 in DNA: TGTGCCAGCAGTTCCCCCGACAGAAGCTACGAGCAGTACTTC. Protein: CASSSPDRSYEQYF.

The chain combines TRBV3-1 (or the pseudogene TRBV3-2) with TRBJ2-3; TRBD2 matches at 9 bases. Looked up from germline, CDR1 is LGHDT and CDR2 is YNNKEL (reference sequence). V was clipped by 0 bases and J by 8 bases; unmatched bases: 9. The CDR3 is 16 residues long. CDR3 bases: TGTGCCAGCAGCCAAGAGAGTATAGCGGGAGTAGGTACGCAGTATTTT. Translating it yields CASSQESIAGVGTQYF.

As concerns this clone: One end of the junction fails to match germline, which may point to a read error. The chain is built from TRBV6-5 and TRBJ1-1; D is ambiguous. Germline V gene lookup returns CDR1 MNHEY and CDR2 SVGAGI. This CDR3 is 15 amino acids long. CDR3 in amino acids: CASSYRVPGNAEAFF. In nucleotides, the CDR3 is TGTGCCAGCAGTTACAGGGTCCCGGGGAACGCTGAAGCTTTCTTT.

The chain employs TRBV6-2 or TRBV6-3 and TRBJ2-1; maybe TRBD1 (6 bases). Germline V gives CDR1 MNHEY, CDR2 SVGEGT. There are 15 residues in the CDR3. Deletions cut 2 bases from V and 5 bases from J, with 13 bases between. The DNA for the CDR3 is TGTGCCAGCAGTTACGCAGGGGTGGTGGACAATGAGCAGTTCTTC. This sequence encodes CASSYAGVVDNEQFF.

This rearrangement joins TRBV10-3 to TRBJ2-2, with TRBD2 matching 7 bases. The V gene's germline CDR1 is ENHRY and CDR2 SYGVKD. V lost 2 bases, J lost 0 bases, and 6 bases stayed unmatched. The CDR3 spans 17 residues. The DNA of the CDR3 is TGTGCCATCAGTGAGAGGGCTAGCGGAGCGAACACCGGGGAGCTGTTTTTT. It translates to CAISERASGANTGELFF.

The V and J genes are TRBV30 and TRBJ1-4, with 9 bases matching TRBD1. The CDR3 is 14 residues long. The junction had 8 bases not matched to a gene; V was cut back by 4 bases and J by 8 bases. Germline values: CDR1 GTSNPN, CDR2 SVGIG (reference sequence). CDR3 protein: CAWTSDRGQEKLFF. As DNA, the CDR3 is TGTGCCTGGACCTCGGACAGGGGCCAGGAAAAACTGTTTTTT.

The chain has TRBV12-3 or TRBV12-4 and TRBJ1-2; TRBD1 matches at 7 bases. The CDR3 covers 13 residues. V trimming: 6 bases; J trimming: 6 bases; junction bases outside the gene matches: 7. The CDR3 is CASSLDREDGYTF. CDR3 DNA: TGTGCCAGCAGCCTCGACAGGGAGGATGGCTACACCTTC.

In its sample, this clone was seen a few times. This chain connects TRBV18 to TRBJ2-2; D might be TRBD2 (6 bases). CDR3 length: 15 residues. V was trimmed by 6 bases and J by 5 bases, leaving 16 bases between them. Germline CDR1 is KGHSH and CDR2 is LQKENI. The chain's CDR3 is CASSPGGEATGELFF. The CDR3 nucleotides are TGTGCCAGCTCCCCCGGCGGGGAAGCGACCGGGGAGCTGTTTTTT.

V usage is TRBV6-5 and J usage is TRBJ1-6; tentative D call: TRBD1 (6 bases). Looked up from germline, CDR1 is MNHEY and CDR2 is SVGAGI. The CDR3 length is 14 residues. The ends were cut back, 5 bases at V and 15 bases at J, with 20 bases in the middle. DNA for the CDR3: TGTGCCAGCAGTCCCCAAGGGGGGGCCCTTCACCTCCACTTT. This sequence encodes CASSPQGGALHLHF.